Listed below are T cell receptor beta chains from one sample, sequenced in a study of T-cell memory formation after mild COVID-19. Each CDR3 protein is one row after TCRdb ran MiXCR on the 5' RACE reads. The data hold 300,000 to 400,000 distinct CDR3 sequences, with around 15% observed a single time. The sample comprised PBMCs or a T cell subset sorted from them (not recorded which). The receptors here all came from a man aged 18 to 29 who had mild COVID-19 (a few samples of this study predate the infection). Cell type and time point are not known. The CDR3 runs from the conserved cysteine through the conserved F or W. A D gene is named only where the DNA matches it firmly. Size is stated for part of the rows, as once, few or many counts, or as a class when the clone is expanded.

abundance	d_gene	v_gene	j_gene	CDR3nt	CDR3aa
few	TRBD1	TRBV19	TRBJ2-2	TGTGCCAGTAGTACTCCACAGGGGGTCACCGGGGAGCTGTTTTTT	CASSTPQGVTGELFF
many	.	TRBV7-2	TRBJ2-4	TGTGCCAGCAGCTTAGGGGGGCAAAACATTCAGTACTTC	CASSLGGQNIQYF
many	.	TRBV5-1	TRBJ2-5	TGCGCCAGCAGCTTACAACTCGGGGAGACCCAGTACTTC	CASSLQLGETQYF
.	.	TRBV7-9	TRBJ2-1	TGTGCCAGCAGTAAAGATCTGATGCAGTTCTTC	CASSKDLMQFF
few	TRBD1	TRBV10-2	TRBJ2-2	TGCGCCGGGCTGGACAGGGGGCGCAACACCGGGGAGCTGTTTTTT	CAGLDRGRNTGELFF
.	.	TRBV5-1	TRBJ1-6	TGCGCCAGCAGCTTGGTCGGTGGGAGCTCCTATAATTCACCCCTCCACTTT	CASSLVGGSSYNSPLHF
few	TRBD2	TRBV2	TRBJ2-4	TGTGCCAGCAGCGCCGCGGGGGGGCCATGGAACATTCAGTACTTC	CASSAAGGPWNIQYF
.	.	TRBV2	TRBJ1-2	TGTGCCAGCAGCGAGGGGGGGCTTAGCTACACCTTC	CASSEGGLSYTF
many	.	TRBV5-1	TRBJ1-5	TGCGCCAGCAGCTTGGAGGGGGGCGCGGGGCAGCCCCAGCATTTT	CASSLEGGAGQPQHF
few	TRBD2	TRBV5-5	TRBJ2-5	TGTGCCAGCAGCCGGGGGGGACTAGCGGAGACCCAGTACTTC	CASSRGGLAETQYF
few	.	TRBV7-9	TRBJ1-1	TGTGCCAGCAGCCTCCTGTTTGCGTCGAACACTGAAGCTTTCTTT	CASSLLFASNTEAFF
.	.	TRBV3-1	TRBJ2-3	TGTGCCAGCAGTCCTGCCGGGCCGGGAACAGATACGCAGTATTTT	CASSPAGPGTDTQYF
few	.	TRBV11-3	TRBJ2-2	TGTGCCAGCAGCCTGTCGTGGTCGAACACCGGGGAGCTGTTTTTT	CASSLSWSNTGELFF
.	TRBD1	TRBV19	TRBJ1-4	TGTGCCAGTAGTAACAGGGGGCAATATGAAAAACTGTTTTTT	CASSNRGQYEKLFF
few	.	TRBV27	TRBJ2-2	TGTGCCAGCATGTGGGAAACCGGGGAGCTGTTTTTT	CASMWETGELFF
.	TRBD2	TRBV7-2	TRBJ2-5	TGTGCCAGCAGCTTAGCTGGCGGGGGGGGAGAGACCCAGTACTTC	CASSLAGGGGETQYF
.	.	TRBV7-6	TRBJ2-3	TGTGCCAGCAGCTTACTCGGGCACAGCACAGATACGCAGTATTTT	CASSLLGHSTDTQYF
.	.	TRBV28	TRBJ2-5	TGTGCCAGCAGCTATGAGACAGGTCGACCAGAGACCCAGTACTTC	CASSYETGRPETQYF
few	.	TRBV27	TRBJ1-1	TGTGCCAGCAGTTTCCCCGGGGGCACTGAAGCTTTCTTT	CASSFPGGTEAFF
.	.	TRBV12-5	TRBJ2-5	TGTGCTAGTGCACCACCAGGGGACCGAGAGACCCAGTACTTC	CASAPPGDRETQYF
.	.	TRBV24-1	TRBJ1-5	TGTGCCACCAGTGAGGGGGGGCACAATCAGCCCCAGCATTTT	CATSEGGHNQPQHF
.	.	TRBV4-3	TRBJ2-3	TGCGCCAGCAGCCAAGCGGTAGCCCGCACAGATACGCAGTATTTT	CASSQAVARTDTQYF
few	TRBD2	TRBV2	TRBJ2-1	TGTGCCAGCAGTGCAGTAGCGGGGGGGTTCCCCCAAAATGAGCAGTTCTTC	CASSAVAGGFPQNEQFF
few	.	TRBV12-3/TRBV12-4	TRBJ1-1	TGTGCCAGCAGTTTGCATGGCACTGAAGCTTTCTTT	CASSLHGTEAFF
few	.	TRBV10-3	TRBJ2-1	TGTGCCATCAGTGAGTCGGAGGGCAATGAGCAGTTCTTC	CAISESEGNEQFF
few	TRBD1	TRBV7-6	TRBJ2-1	TGTGCCAGCAGCTTAGTGGACAGGGTGCAATGGTACAATGAGCAGTTCTTC	CASSLVDRVQWYNEQFF
few	TRBD1	TRBV5-1	TRBJ2-2	TGCGCCAGCAGCTCGGGACAGGGAGCCACCGGGGAGCTGTTTTTT	CASSSGQGATGELFF
.	TRBD2	TRBV12-3/TRBV12-4	TRBJ2-3	TGTGCCAGCAGGCCTCGCGGGAGTCAGTCGGCAGATACGCAGTATTTT	CASRPRGSQSADTQYF
.	TRBD1	TRBV10-3	TRBJ2-7	TGTGCCATCAGTGGCAACAGGGGGACGGGGGAGCAGTACTTC	CAISGNRGTGEQYF
.	.	TRBV15	TRBJ2-3	TGTGCCACCAGCAGAGCATGGGATACGCAGTATTTT	CATSRAWDTQYF
.	TRBD2	TRBV7-6	TRBJ2-7	TGTGCCAGCAGCTTAGACCCGGGACTAGCCGGCGAGCAGTACTTC	CASSLDPGLAGEQYF
few	.	TRBV5-1	TRBJ2-3	TGCGCCAGCAGCTTGGCCGGGCAGGGAATAACAGATACGCAGTATTTT	CASSLAGQGITDTQYF
many	.	TRBV11-3	TRBJ2-1	TGTGCCAGCAGCCTTGGGGGGGGCGGGAGTCACAATGAGCAGTTCTTC	CASSLGGGGSHNEQFF
.	TRBD1	TRBV4-2	TRBJ2-5	TGTGCCAGCAGCCAAGCGAGAGACAGGGTCCAAGAGACCCAGTACTTC	CASSQARDRVQETQYF
many	.	TRBV7-6	TRBJ2-5	TGTGCCAGCAGCTACTTTAAGACCCAGTACTTC	CASSYFKTQYF
.	.	TRBV29-1	TRBJ2-1	TGCAGCGCCCCGGACTCCTACAATGAGCAGTTCTTC	CSAPDSYNEQFF
few	.	TRBV7-2	TRBJ1-2	TGTGCCAGCAAAGATTTCCTTAACTATGGCTACACCTTC	CASKDFLNYGYTF
few	.	TRBV7-2	TRBJ1-3	TGTGCCAGCAGTCGTCCCGACAGGCTGGGAAACACCATATATTTT	CASSRPDRLGNTIYF
.	.	TRBV14	TRBJ1-1	TGTGCCAGCAGCCAAAGGGGTGGGTATACTGAAGCTTTCTTT	CASSQRGGYTEAFF
many	.	TRBV11-2	TRBJ2-5	TGTGCCAGCAGCTCGATGACGGATCAAGAGACCCAGTACTTC	CASSSMTDQETQYF
.	.	TRBV2	TRBJ2-1	TGTGCCAGCAGTGAAGCGTCGGAGCAGTTCTTC	CASSEASEQFF
few	TRBD2	TRBV7-8	TRBJ2-5	TGTGCCAGCAGCGTAGGGGCTAGCGGGAAAGAGACCCAGTACTTC	CASSVGASGKETQYF
few	.	TRBV4-1	TRBJ2-5	TGCGCCAGCAGCCAAGTCGCTAACCAAGAGACCCAGTACTTC	CASSQVANQETQYF
.	.	TRBV19	TRBJ1-2	TGTGCCAGTAGTCGGGAAAATAACTATGGCTACACCTTC	CASSRENNYGYTF
.	TRBD2	TRBV7-2	TRBJ2-3	TGTGCCAGCAGCCCCTCACTAGCGGGGGCAGTAAATACGCAGTATTTT	CASSPSLAGAVNTQYF
.	TRBD2	TRBV4-1	TRBJ2-5	TGCGCCAGCAGCCAAGTCCCTGGGGAGGGACTAGCGGGGGACCAAGAGACCCAGTACTTC	CASSQVPGEGLAGDQETQYF
.	.	TRBV6-2/TRBV6-3	TRBJ1-1	TGTGCCAGCAGCTACCCGAGGTTGGAAGCTTTCTTT	CASSYPRLEAFF
few	.	TRBV6-5	TRBJ1-6	TGTGCCAGCAGTTACTCGATCGGGTTGGGCTCCAGCTCCTATAATTCACCCCTCCACTTT	CASSYSIGLGSSSYNSPLHF
few	.	TRBV7-9	TRBJ2-3	TGTGCCAGCAGCCTGACCGGGGGCCGTGGCACAGATACGCAGTATTTT	CASSLTGGRGTDTQYF
many	TRBD1	TRBV10-3	TRBJ1-5	TGTGCCATCAGTGATCGGACAGGGAATCAGCCCCAGCATTTT	CAISDRTGNQPQHF
few	TRBD2	TRBV6-2/TRBV6-3	TRBJ2-5	TGTGCCGGAAGACTAGCGGGGGGAGAGACCCAGTACTTC	CAGRLAGGETQYF
many	.	TRBV28	TRBJ1-1	TGTGCCAGCAGCCCCGGGACTGAAGCTTTCTTT	CASSPGTEAFF
many	.	TRBV3-1	TRBJ1-3	TGTGCCAGCGGGGGGGCATCTGGAAACACCATATATTTT	CASGGASGNTIYF
few	TRBD2	TRBV9	TRBJ2-5	TGTGCCAGCAGCGTAGGGGGACTAGCGGGGGCCCAAGAGACCCAGTACTTC	CASSVGGLAGAQETQYF
few	TRBD2	TRBV2	TRBJ2-3	TGTGCCAGCAGGGTGACTAGCAGGGATACGCAGTATTTT	CASRVTSRDTQYF